The 8 T cell receptor beta chains given below trace back to one sample, sequenced in a study of OX40 agonist ivuxolimab in advanced cancers. Sequenced by immunoSEQ multiplex PCR; TCRdb stores in-frame clones only, minus some. The data contain tens of thousands of clones, approximately 86% of them singletons. This specimen consisted of CD4+ or CD8+ T cells sorted from blood, obtained in a trial of the OX40 agonist ivuxolimab. The receptors originated from an adult with an advanced solid tumor such as melanoma, head and neck, liver or kidney cancer.

The chain has TRBV10-1 and TRBJ2-5, with TRBD1 matching 7 bases. The CDR3 is 12 amino acids. Trimming removed 10 bases from V and 5 bases from J; junction bases left unmatched: 7. Germline V lookup: CDR1 WNHNN, CDR2 SYGVQD (reference sequence). The CDR3 sequence: CAIRQGSETQYF. CDR3 DNA: TGCGCCATAAGACAGGGTAGTGAGACCCAGTACTTC.

The chain combines TRBV6-1 with TRBJ1-5; maybe TRBD1 (6 bases). This CDR3 comprises 12 residues. Trimming took off 4 bases at V and 7 bases at J, with 8 bases between the two ends. Germline V gives CDR1 MNHNS, CDR2 SASEGT. The CDR3 DNA reads TGTGCCAGCAGTGGGGGGCTGCAGCCCCAGCATTTT. Amino acids: CASSGGLQPQHF.

The chain joins TRBV19 to TRBJ1-4, with 7 bases that match TRBD1. V trimming: 5 bases; J trimming: 4 bases; junction bases outside the gene matches: 4. CDR1 is LNHDA and CDR2 is SQIVND in the germline V gene (reference sequence). CDR3 length: 14 amino acids. The CDR3, as DNA: TGTGCCAGTAGTTATCAGGGGGGTAATGAAAAACTGTTTTTT. Translated: CASSYQGGNEKLFF.

The J gene is TRBJ2-7, the V gene TRBV27; 7 bases fit TRBD2. The V and J ends lost 5 bases and 3 bases, in that order; junction bases with no gene match: 10. Germline assignment: CDR1 MNHEY and CDR2 SMNVEV (reference sequence). The CDR3 runs to 15 residues. The CDR3 region has the DNA TGTGCCAGCAGTCCTCACCAGACTAGCAACTACGAGCAGTACTTC. Amino acids: CASSPHQTSNYEQYF.

The rearrangement links TRBV10-2 to TRBJ2-7; D remains unclear. CDR1 is WSHSY and CDR2 is SAAADI in the germline V gene. This CDR3 spans 15 amino acids. The V gene lost 8 bases and the J gene lost 2 bases, with 19 bases spanning the gap. This chain's CDR3 is CASDEGSSVPYEQYF. CDR3 nucleotide sequence: TGCGCCAGCGATGAAGGGTCCAGCGTCCCCTACGAGCAGTACTTC.

The gene calls are TRBV6-1 and TRBJ1-2; TRBD1 agrees at 7 bases. The CDR3 is 13 residues long. The germline V gene encodes CDR1 MNHNS and CDR2 SASEGT. V gave up 6 bases and J gave up 1 base; unmatched junction bases: 2. The CDR3 DNA sequence: TGTGCCAGCAGAGGACAGGTTAACTATGGCTACACCTTC. This encodes CASRGQVNYGYTF.

This clone was recorded only once. V is TRBV12-5 and J is TRBJ2-1; 8 bases align to TRBD2. V dropped 5 bases and J dropped 7; count of bases not matched to a gene: 7. This CDR3 comprises 14 residues. CDR1 and CDR2 from the germline V gene are LGHNT and FRNRAP. DNA for the CDR3: TGTGCTAGTGGTCCGGGAGGGCCGGTAAATGAGCAGTTCTTC. Translating it yields CASGPGGPVNEQFF.

The genes are TRBV4-1 and TRBJ2-7, with TRBD1 matching over 8 bases. This CDR3 has 17 residues. The germline V gene has CDR1 MGHRA and CDR2 YSYEKL. V shed 1 base and J 4 bases; nucleotides not matched to a gene: 12. The CDR3 coding sequence is TGCGCCAGCAGCCAAGCCCCGGGCCTCAGGGGGCTTTACGAGCAGTACTTC. Translation: CASSQAPGLRGLYEQYF.